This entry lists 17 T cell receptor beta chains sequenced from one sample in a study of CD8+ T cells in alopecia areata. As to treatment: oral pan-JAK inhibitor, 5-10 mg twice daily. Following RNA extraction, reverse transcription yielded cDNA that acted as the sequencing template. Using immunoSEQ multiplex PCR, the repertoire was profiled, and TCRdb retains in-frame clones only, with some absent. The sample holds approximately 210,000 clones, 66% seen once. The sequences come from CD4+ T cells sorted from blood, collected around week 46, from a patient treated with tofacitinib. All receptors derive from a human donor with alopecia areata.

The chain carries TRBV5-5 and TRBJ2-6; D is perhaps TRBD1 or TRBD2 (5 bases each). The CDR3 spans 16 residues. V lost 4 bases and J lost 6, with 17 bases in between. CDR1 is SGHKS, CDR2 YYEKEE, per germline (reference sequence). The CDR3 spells CASSRLGQAVANVLTF. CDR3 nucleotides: TGTGCCAGCAGCCGACTCGGACAAGCGGTGGCCAACGTCCTGACTTTC.

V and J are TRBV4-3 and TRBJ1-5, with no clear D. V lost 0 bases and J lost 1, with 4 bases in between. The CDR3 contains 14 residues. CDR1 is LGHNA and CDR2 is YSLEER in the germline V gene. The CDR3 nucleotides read TGCGCCAGCAGCCAAGATGTAAGCAATCAGCCCCAGCATTTT. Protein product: CASSQDVSNQPQHF.

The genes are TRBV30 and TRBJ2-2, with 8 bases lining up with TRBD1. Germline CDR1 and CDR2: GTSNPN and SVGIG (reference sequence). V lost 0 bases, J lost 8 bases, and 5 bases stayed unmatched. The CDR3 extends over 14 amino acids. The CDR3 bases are TGTGCCTGGAGTGTAGGACAGGGAGTAGGGGAGCTGTTTTTT. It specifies CAWSVGQGVGELFF.

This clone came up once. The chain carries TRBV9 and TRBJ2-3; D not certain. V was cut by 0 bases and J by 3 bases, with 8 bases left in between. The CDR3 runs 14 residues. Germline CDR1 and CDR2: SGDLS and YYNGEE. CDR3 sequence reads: CASSVEPVTDTQYF. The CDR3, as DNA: TGTGCCAGCAGCGTAGAACCGGTTACAGATACGCAGTATTTT.

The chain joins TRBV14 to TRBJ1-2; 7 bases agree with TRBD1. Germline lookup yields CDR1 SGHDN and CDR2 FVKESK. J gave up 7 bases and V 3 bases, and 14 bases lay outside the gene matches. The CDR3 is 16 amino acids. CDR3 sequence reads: CASSQDRFSVFRGYTF. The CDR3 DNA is TGTGCCAGCAGCCAGGACAGGTTCTCCGTATTTCGTGGCTACACCTTC. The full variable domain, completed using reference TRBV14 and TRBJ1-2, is EAGVTQFPSHSVIEKGQTVTLRCDPISGHDNLYWYRRVMGKEIKFLLHFVKESKQDESGMPNNRFLAERTGGTYSTLKVQPAELEDSGVYFCASSQDRFSVFRGYTFGSGTRLTVV.

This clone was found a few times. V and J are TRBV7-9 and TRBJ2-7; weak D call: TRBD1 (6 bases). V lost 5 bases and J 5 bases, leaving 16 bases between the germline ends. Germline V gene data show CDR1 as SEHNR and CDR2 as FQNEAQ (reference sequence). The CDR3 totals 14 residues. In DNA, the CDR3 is TGTGCCAGCAGCCACGAAACAGGGAAGAACGAGCAGTACTTC. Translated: CASSHETGKNEQYF.

CDR3 nucleotides: TGTGCCATCAGTACCGCTAGCACAGATACGCAGTATTTT. This translates into CAISTASTDTQYF. The rearrangement uses TRBV10-3 and TRBJ2-3; D remains ambiguous. The germline V gene encodes CDR1 ENHRY and CDR2 SYGVKD. Trimming removed 5 bases from V and 0 bases from J, with 6 bases in between. This CDR3 comprises 13 residues.

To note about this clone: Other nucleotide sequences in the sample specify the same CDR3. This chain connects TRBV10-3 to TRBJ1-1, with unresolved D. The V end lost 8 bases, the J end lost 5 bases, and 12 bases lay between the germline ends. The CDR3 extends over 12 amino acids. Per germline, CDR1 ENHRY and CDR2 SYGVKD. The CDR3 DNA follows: TGTGCCATCTCAGACGGTGGGACTGAAGCTTTCTTT. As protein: CAISDGGTEAFF.

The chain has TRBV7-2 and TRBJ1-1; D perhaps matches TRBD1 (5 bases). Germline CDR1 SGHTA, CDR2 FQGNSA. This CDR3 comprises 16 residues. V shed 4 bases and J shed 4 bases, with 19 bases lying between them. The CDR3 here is CASSWFGDLRGTEAFF. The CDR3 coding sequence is TGTGCCAGCAGCTGGTTTGGGGATTTAAGGGGCACTGAAGCTTTCTTT.

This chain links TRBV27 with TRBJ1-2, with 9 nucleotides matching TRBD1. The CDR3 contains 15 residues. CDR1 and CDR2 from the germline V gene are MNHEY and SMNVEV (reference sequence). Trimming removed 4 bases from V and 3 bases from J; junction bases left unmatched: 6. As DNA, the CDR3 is TGTGCCAGCAGTTCAGCGGGACAGGGAGACTATGGCTACACCTTC. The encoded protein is CASSSAGQGDYGYTF.

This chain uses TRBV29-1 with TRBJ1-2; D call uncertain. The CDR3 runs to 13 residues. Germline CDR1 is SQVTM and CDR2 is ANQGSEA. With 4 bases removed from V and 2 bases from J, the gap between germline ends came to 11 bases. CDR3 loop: CSVGLNVNYGYTF. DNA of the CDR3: TGCAGCGTTGGATTGAATGTGAACTATGGCTACACCTTC.

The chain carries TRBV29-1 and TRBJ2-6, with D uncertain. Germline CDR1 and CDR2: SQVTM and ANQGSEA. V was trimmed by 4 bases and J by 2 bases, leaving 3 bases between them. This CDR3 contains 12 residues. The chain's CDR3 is CSVGPGANVLTF. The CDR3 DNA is TGCAGCGTTGGACCTGGGGCCAACGTCCTGACTTTC.

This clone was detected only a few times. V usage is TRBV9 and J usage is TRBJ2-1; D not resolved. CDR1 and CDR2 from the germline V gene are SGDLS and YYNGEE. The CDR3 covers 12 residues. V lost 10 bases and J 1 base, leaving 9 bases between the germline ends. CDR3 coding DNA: TGTGCCTCCGCGGAATCCTACAATGAGCAGTTCTTC. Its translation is CASAESYNEQFF.

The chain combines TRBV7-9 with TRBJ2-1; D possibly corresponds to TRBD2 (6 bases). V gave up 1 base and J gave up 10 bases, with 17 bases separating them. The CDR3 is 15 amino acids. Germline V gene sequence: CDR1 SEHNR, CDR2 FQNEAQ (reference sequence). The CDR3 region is CASSLELSGPTEQFF. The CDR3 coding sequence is TGTGCCAGCAGCTTAGAACTGAGCGGGCCCACCGAGCAGTTCTTC. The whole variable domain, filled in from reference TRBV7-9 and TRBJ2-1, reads DTGVSQNPRHKITKRGQNVTFRCDPISEHNRLYWYRQTLGQGPEFLTYFQNEAQLEKSRLLSDRFSAERPKGSFSTLEIQRTEQGDSAMYLCASSLELSGPTEQFFGPGTRLTVL.

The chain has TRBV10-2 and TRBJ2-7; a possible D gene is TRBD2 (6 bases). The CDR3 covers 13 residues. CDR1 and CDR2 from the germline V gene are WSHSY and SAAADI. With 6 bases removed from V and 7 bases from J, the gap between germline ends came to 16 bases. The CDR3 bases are TGCGCCAGCAGCGGTAGCGGCCGTTATGAGCAGTACTTC. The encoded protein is CASSGSGRYEQYF.

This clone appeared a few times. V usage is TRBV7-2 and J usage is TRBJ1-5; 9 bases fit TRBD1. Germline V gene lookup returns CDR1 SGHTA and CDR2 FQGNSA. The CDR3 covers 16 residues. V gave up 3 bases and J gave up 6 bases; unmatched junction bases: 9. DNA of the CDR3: TGTGCCAGCAGCTTTACCGGGACAGGGAGGAGTCAGCCCCAGCATTTT. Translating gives CASSFTGTGRSQPQHF.

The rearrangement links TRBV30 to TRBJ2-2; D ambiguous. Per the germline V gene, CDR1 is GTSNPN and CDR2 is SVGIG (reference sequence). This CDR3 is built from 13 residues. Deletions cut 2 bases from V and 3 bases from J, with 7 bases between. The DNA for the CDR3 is TGTGCCTGGAGTTTTGACCACACCGGGGAGCTGTTTTTT. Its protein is CAWSFDHTGELFF.